Listed here are 30 T cell receptor beta chains from one sample, sequenced in a study of blood T cell repertoires in COVID-19 (TCRdb year 2020). The protocol used for the library was the immunoSEQ multiplex PCR assay. TCRdb re-hosts the immuneACCESS table, in-frame sequences only. Its copies lack some clones; in the studies checked, an unresolved V gene accounts for under half of them, and the cause for the rest is not known. The sample table lists roughly 150,000 clones, 60% to 80% of them with a count of one. Roughly 3.1% of the sample comes from the top ten. The sample comprised peripheral blood. These receptors all come from a man in his 70s with acute or convalescent COVID-19.

The chain uses TRBV7-2 and TRBJ2-7, with D maybe TRBD2 (6 bases). The ends were cut back, 1 base at V and 4 bases at J, with 11 bases in the middle. Germline CDR1 is SGHTA and CDR2 is FQGNSA. The CDR3 length is 14 residues. The DNA for the CDR3 is TGTGCCAGCAGCTTAGTTGGGGGGAAGTACGAGCAGTACTTC. This encodes CASSLVGGKYEQYF. Full variable domain (outside the CDR3, taken from reference TRBV7-2 and TRBJ2-7): GAGVSQSPSNKVTEKGKDVELRCDPISGHTALYWYRQSLGQGLEFLIYFQGNSAPDKSGLPSDRFSAERTGGSVSTLTIQRTQQEDSAVYLCASSLVGGKYEQYFGPGTRLTVT.

The chain couples TRBV18 to TRBJ1-4, with 8 bases matching TRBD1. The CDR3 runs 15 residues. The V gene's germline CDR1 is KGHSH and CDR2 LQKENI. The trim removed 5 bases at V and 8 bases at J, leaving 10 bases unmatched. CDR3 sequence reads: CASSTDREGGEKLFF. CDR3 DNA: TGTGCCAGCTCAACGGACAGGGAGGGAGGAGAAAAACTGTTTTTT.

J is TRBJ1-2 and V is TRBV9, with 8 bases matching TRBD1. The V gene's germline CDR1 is SGDLS and CDR2 YYNGEE. CDR3 length: 16 residues. The trim removed 2 bases at V and 5 bases at J, leaving 11 bases unmatched. CDR3 nucleotide sequence: TGTGCCAGCAGCGTTAAGGACAGGGCTGCTCTGTATGGCTACACCTTC. Translation: CASSVKDRAALYGYTF.

This chain joins TRBV6-5 and TRBJ2-2, with TRBD2 as a possible D gene (5 bases). Germline V gene lookup returns CDR1 MNHEY and CDR2 SVGAGI. This CDR3 comprises 13 residues. Trimming took off 8 bases at V and 6 bases at J, with 13 bases between the two ends. In nucleotides, the CDR3 is TGTGCCAGCTCAATCACTAGTGCCGGGGAGCTGTTTTTT. This gives the protein CASSITSAGELFF.

This clone occurred once. The chain links TRBV18 to TRBJ1-2; no clear D. The CDR3 is 13 residues long. V lost 4 bases and J 0 bases, leaving 6 bases between the germline ends. CDR1 and CDR2 from the germline V gene are KGHSH and LQKENI. Here the CDR3 reads CASSRGANYGYTF. The CDR3 DNA reads TGTGCCAGCTCACGGGGAGCTAACTATGGCTACACCTTC.

This chain joins TRBV7-6 and TRBJ2-7, with D hard to call. This CDR3 spans 16 amino acids. The V and J ends lost 1 base and 0 bases respectively, with 13 bases between them. Looked up from germline, CDR1 is SGHVS and CDR2 is FNYEAQ. Here the CDR3 DNA reads TGTGCCAGCAGCTTAGGAGGTGTCCAGAGCTCCTACGAGCAGTACTTC. Amino acids: CASSLGGVQSSYEQYF.

In this sample, this clone turned up a few times. The rearrangement joins TRBV28 to TRBJ1-4; weak D call: TRBD1 (5 bases). This CDR3 has 14 residues. CDR1 MDHEN and CDR2 SYDVKM come from the germline V gene. V was shortened by 7 bases and J by 7 bases, with 16 bases between the two germline ends. The CDR3 region has the DNA TGTGCCAGCAATATGGGGGGGTCGGGTGAAAAACTGTTTTTT. Residues: CASNMGGSGEKLFF.

The V and J genes are TRBV6-5 and TRBJ1-2; D is uncertain. Looked up from germline, CDR1 is MNHEY and CDR2 is SVGAGI. Trimming took off 8 bases at V and 0 bases at J, with 10 bases between the two ends. CDR3 length: 13 amino acids. CDR3 residues: CASHMKANYGYTF. DNA of the CDR3: TGTGCCAGCCACATGAAAGCTAACTATGGCTACACCTTC.

Only a few counts were recorded for this clone. The rearrangement links TRBV6-4 to TRBJ1-5, with D perhaps TRBD1 (6 bases). V lost 4 bases and J 5 bases, leaving 18 bases between the germline ends. The CDR3 extends over 16 amino acids. Germline V CDR1 and CDR2: MRHNA, SNTAGT. CDR3 residues: CASSVGGGPSDQPQHF. The CDR3 nucleotides are TGTGCCAGCAGTGTTGGGGGGGGCCCATCGGATCAGCCCCAGCATTTT.

The chain combines TRBV5-6 with TRBJ1-5; possibly TRBD1 for D (6 bases). Germline values: CDR1 SGHDT, CDR2 YYEEEE. V lost 5 bases, J lost 6 bases, and 15 bases lay in between. This CDR3 has 14 residues. CDR3 region: CASSGGAEGQPQHF. The CDR3 nucleotides read TGTGCCAGCAGTGGGGGGGCGGAGGGTCAGCCCCAGCATTTT.

J is TRBJ2-1 and V is TRBV2, with 7 nucleotides matching TRBD2. Trimming cost V 1 base and J 5 bases; bases outside gene matches: 5. This CDR3 comprises 15 residues. CDR1 and CDR2 (germline): SNHLY, FYNNEI. CDR3 DNA: TGTGCCAGCAGTGAAGGCGGGAGTGGCGACAATGAGCAGTTCTTC. It translates to CASSEGGSGDNEQFF.

A few counts support this clone. The genes are TRBV27 and TRBJ2-5; D may be TRBD2 (5 bases). This CDR3 spans 16 amino acids. V lost 2 bases to trimming and J lost 2 bases, with 15 bases between them. Per germline, CDR1 MNHEY and CDR2 SMNVEV (reference sequence). The CDR3 reads CASSLTPSQFQETQYF. CDR3 DNA sequence: TGTGCCAGCAGTTTAACACCTAGCCAGTTTCAAGAGACCCAGTACTTC.

The chain employs TRBV24-1 and TRBJ2-3; TRBD1 might be the D (7 bases). Trimming cost V 5 bases and J 14 bases, with 13 bases left between them. Per germline, CDR1 KGHDR and CDR2 SFDVKD. The length of the CDR3 is 11 residues. CDR3: CATSAGGQLYF. The CDR3 DNA sequence: TGTGCCACCAGTGCAGGGGGGCAACTGTATTTT.

The rearrangement uses TRBV20-1 and TRBJ2-7; the match to TRBD1 covers 9 bases. The length of the CDR3 is 16 residues. Germline V CDR1 and CDR2: DFQATT, SNEGSKA (reference sequence). The ends lost 3 bases at V and 0 bases at J; junction bases unmatched: 9. The CDR3 DNA sequence: TGCAGTGCTAGTTCCCCCGGGACAGGGAACTCCTACGAGCAGTACTTC. It is translated as CSASSPGTGNSYEQYF.

The chain recombines TRBV5-1 with TRBJ2-7, with D possibly being TRBD1 (6 bases). V lost 4 bases to trimming and J lost 2 bases, with 13 bases between them. The CDR3 totals 14 residues. Germline V gene lookup returns CDR1 SGHRS and CDR2 YFSETQ. As DNA, the CDR3 is TGCGCCAGCAGCCCGTCGACAGGACCCTACGAGCAGTACTTC. Its protein product is CASSPSTGPYEQYF.

The V and J genes are TRBV5-6 and TRBJ2-1, with unresolved D. V lost 3 bases and J 0 bases, leaving 10 bases between the germline ends. CDR3 length equals 15 residues. Germline V gene sequence: CDR1 SGHDT, CDR2 YYEEEE. CDR3: CASSWFLSSYNEQFF. The CDR3 bases are TGTGCCAGCAGCTGGTTTCTAAGCTCCTACAATGAGCAGTTCTTC.

A remark on this clone: The sample holds other DNA sequences that translate to the same CDR3. V is TRBV10-3 and J is TRBJ1-2; 10 bases align to TRBD1. Trimming removed 6 bases from V and 6 bases from J; junction bases left unmatched: 4. There are 13 residues in the CDR3. CDR1 is ENHRY, CDR2 SYGVKD, per germline. The CDR3 is CAIRATGGHGYTF. CDR3 bases: TGTGCCATCAGGGCGACAGGGGGCCATGGCTACACCTTC.

The DNA of the CDR3 is TGTGCCAGCAGCCCGAGCACCACCGGGGAGCTGTTTTTT. It is translated as CASSPSTTGELFF. This chain connects TRBV11-2 to TRBJ2-2; D gene unclear. V was clipped by 5 bases and J by 4 bases, with 8 bases between them. This CDR3 is 13 amino acids long. The germline V gene has CDR1 SGHAT and CDR2 FQNNGV.

This sequence joins TRBV7-2 and TRBJ2-7; 10 bases align to TRBD2. With V trimmed by 5 bases and J by 2 bases, 12 bases remained unmatched. The CDR3 sequence is 17 residues long. Germline V gene sequence: CDR1 SGHTA, CDR2 FQGNSA. The CDR3 region is CASSTGTSVRGPYEQYF. Here the CDR3 DNA reads TGTGCCAGCAGCACCGGGACTAGCGTTCGGGGACCCTACGAGCAGTACTTC.

The rearrangement joins TRBV9 to TRBJ2-7, with 14 bases that match TRBD2. Trimming removed 4 bases from V and 9 bases from J; junction bases left unmatched: 6. Germline CDR1 reads SGDLS; CDR2 reads YYNGEE. The CDR3 sequence is 14 residues long. CDR3 loop: CASSFRLAGGMQYF. As DNA, the CDR3 is TGTGCCAGCAGCTTTAGACTAGCGGGAGGGATGCAGTACTTC.

The chain combines TRBV19 with TRBJ2-5, with D maybe TRBD1 (5 bases). V lost 5 bases and J 4 bases, leaving 11 bases between the germline ends. The CDR3 has 13 amino acids. Germline CDR1 LNHDA, CDR2 SQIVND (reference sequence). The CDR3 sequence: CASSRQGRETQYF. DNA of the CDR3: TGTGCCAGTAGTCGCCAGGGTCGAGAGACCCAGTACTTC.

The chain uses TRBV18 and TRBJ2-3; D remains unclear. The CDR3 length is 16 residues. From germline, CDR1 is KGHSH and CDR2 LQKENI. V shed 0 bases and J shed 1 base, with 11 bases lying between them. Here the CDR3 reads CASSPPGTERTDTQYF. In DNA form, the CDR3 reads TGTGCCAGCTCACCACCTGGCACAGAACGCACAGATACGCAGTATTTT.

This chain uses TRBV30 with TRBJ2-7; D ambiguous. The V end was cut by 2 bases, the J end by 5 bases, with 19 bases between. CDR3 size: 15 residues. Germline CDR1 GTSNPN, CDR2 SVGIG (reference sequence). This CDR3 is CAWSLTLGRTDEQYF. The CDR3 coding sequence is TGTGCCTGGAGTCTAACATTGGGCAGAACCGACGAGCAGTACTTC. The whole variable domain, filled in from reference TRBV30 and TRBJ2-7, reads SQTIHQWPATLVQPVGSPLSLECTVEGTSNPNLYWYRQAAGRGLQLLFYSVGIGQISSEVPQNLSASRPQDRQFILSSKKLLLSDSGFYLCAWSLTLGRTDEQYFGPGTRLTVT.

In this sample, this clone turned up many times. V gene TRBV6-5 combines with J gene TRBJ1-2; D not resolved. Trimming cost V 6 bases and J 7 bases, with 12 bases left between them. Germline values: CDR1 MNHEY, CDR2 SVGAGI. The CDR3 contains 12 residues. Here the CDR3 reads CASRSLQAGYTF. The DNA of the CDR3 is TGTGCCAGCAGGTCTCTCCAGGCTGGCTACACCTTC.

The chain is built from TRBV4-3 and TRBJ1-2; D unresolved. CDR1 LGHNA and CDR2 YSLEER come from the germline V gene. This CDR3 contains 15 residues. The V and J ends lost 0 bases and 4 bases respectively, with 12 bases between them. The CDR3 coding sequence is TGCGCCAGCAGCCAAGAAGTGGCCGCAAGCTATGGCTACACCTTC. Amino acids: CASSQEVAASYGYTF.

The CDR3 DNA sequence: TGTGCCAGCATCCCGGCGCAGGGCCCCGGCTACGATACGCAGTATTTT. Translating it yields CASIPAQGPGYDTQYF. The chain uses TRBV28 and TRBJ2-3; a weak D match, TRBD1 (5 bases). The CDR3 is made up of 16 amino acids. Per the germline V gene, CDR1 is MDHEN and CDR2 is SYDVKM. Trimming pared 7 bases from V and 6 bases from J, leaving 23 bases between.

The chain joins TRBV7-2 to TRBJ1-5; 9 bases map to TRBD1. The germline V gene has CDR1 SGHTA and CDR2 FQGNSA. CDR3 length: 13 amino acids. With V trimmed by 5 bases and J by 7 bases, 3 bases remained unmatched. CDR3 residues: CASSRDRVQPQHF. The DNA of the CDR3 is TGTGCCAGCAGCCGGGACAGGGTCCAGCCCCAGCATTTT.

The V call is TRBV18, the J call TRBJ1-4; 9 bases line up with TRBD1. Germline loops: CDR1 KGHSH, CDR2 LQKENI. Losses at the gene ends were 3 bases for V and 5 bases for J; bases not matched to a gene: 4. This CDR3 region has 15 residues. CDR3 region: CASSPSGQGNEKLFF. The CDR3 DNA is TGTGCCAGCTCACCCTCGGGACAGGGCAATGAAAAACTGTTTTTT.

This chain connects TRBV6-4 to TRBJ1-2; D call uncertain. In germline, CDR1 is MRHNA, CDR2 SNTAGT. The CDR3 has 12 amino acids. Trimming took 7 bases from V and 2 from J, leaving 8 bases between them. This CDR3 reads CASIEGNYGYTF. The CDR3 bases are TGTGCCAGCATCGAGGGAAACTATGGCTACACCTTC.

J is TRBJ2-1 and V is TRBV20-1, with 7 bases that match TRBD2. The CDR3 runs 15 residues. Trimming cost V 3 bases and J 3 bases; bases outside gene matches: 8. Germline V gene sequence: CDR1 DFQATT, CDR2 SNEGSKA (reference sequence). This CDR3 reads CSASQLAENYNEQFF. The CDR3 DNA reads TGCAGTGCTAGTCAGCTAGCGGAGAACTACAATGAGCAGTTCTTC.